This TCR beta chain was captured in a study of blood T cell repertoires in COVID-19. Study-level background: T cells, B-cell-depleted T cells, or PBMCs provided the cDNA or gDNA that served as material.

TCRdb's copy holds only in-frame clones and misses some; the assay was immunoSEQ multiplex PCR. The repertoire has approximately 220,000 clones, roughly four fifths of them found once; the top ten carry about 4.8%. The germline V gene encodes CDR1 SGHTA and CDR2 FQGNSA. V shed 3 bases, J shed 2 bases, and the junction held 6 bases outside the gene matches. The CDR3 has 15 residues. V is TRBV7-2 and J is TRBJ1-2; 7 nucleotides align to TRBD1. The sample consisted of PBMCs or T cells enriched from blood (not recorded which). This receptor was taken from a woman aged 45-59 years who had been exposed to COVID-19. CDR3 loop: CASSFRQGRNYGYTF. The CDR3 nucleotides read TGTGCCAGCAGCTTCCGACAGGGCAGGAACTATGGCTACACCTTC.